These 8 T cell receptor beta chains were all obtained from the same sample, sequenced in a study of blood T cell repertoires in COVID-19. Libraries were prepared by immunoSEQ multiplex PCR; TCRdb keeps only in-frame clonotypes and omits some of them. Here the sample spans 160,000 or so clones, over 75% being singletons. Material for sequencing was PBMCs or T cells enriched from blood (not recorded which). These receptors were taken from a human donor with acute COVID-19. The donor label of this sample is uncertain.

This clone appeared a single time. The V and J genes are TRBV19 and TRBJ2-4; TRBD1 is a possible D gene (5 bases). Trimming stripped 1 base from V and 7 bases from J, with 11 bases between. Germline V lookup: CDR1 LNHDA, CDR2 SQIVND (reference sequence). The CDR3 contains 14 residues. The CDR3 DNA reads TGTGCCAGTAGTATAGGTCAGGGAAGGAACATTCAGTACTTC. Encoded protein: CASSIGQGRNIQYF.

The chain combines TRBV30 with TRBJ2-3; the match to TRBD1 covers 9 bases. Germline trimming cut 0 bases from V and 3 bases from J; bases unmatched to any gene: 10. Germline-derived CDR1 and CDR2 are GTSNPN and SVGIG (reference sequence). CDR3 size: 17 residues. The CDR3 loop is CAWSVGTGIIRTDTQYF. The DNA of the CDR3 is TGTGCCTGGAGTGTGGGGACAGGGATTATACGGACAGATACGCAGTATTTT.

The J gene is TRBJ2-7, the V gene TRBV5-4; 7 bases map to TRBD1. The J segment lost 3 bases and the V segment lost 0 bases, leaving 3 bases of the junction unmatched. CDR1 is SGHNT and CDR2 is YYREEE in the germline V gene (reference sequence). The CDR3 has 14 residues. The CDR3 DNA is TGTGCCAGCAGCTTGGCCAGGGGGAACTACGAGCAGTACTTC. It codes for CASSLARGNYEQYF. Together with reference TRBV5-4 and TRBJ2-7, the CDR3 gives the full variable domain: ETGVTQSPTHLIKTRGQQVTLRCSSQSGHNTVSWYQQALGQGPQFIFQYYREEENGRGNFPPRFSGLQFPNYSSELNVNALELDDSALYLCASSLARGNYEQYFGPGTRLTVT.

This chain's CDR3 is CATSRDRRADEQYF. CDR3 sequence (DNA): TGTGCCACCAGCAGAGATCGCAGGGCGGACGAGCAGTACTTC. This chain links TRBV15 with TRBJ2-7, with D possibly matching TRBD1 (5 bases). Germline V gene lookup returns CDR1 LNHNV and CDR2 YYDKDF (reference sequence). This CDR3 contains 14 residues. V was shortened by 0 bases and J by 5 bases, with 11 bases between the two germline ends. Full variable domain (outside the CDR3, taken from reference TRBV15 and TRBJ2-7): DAMVIQNPRYQVTQFGKPVTLSCSQTLNHNVMYWYQQKSSQAPKLLFHYYDKDFNNEADTPDNFQSRRPNTSFCFLDIRSPGLGDTAMYLCATSRDRRADEQYFGPGTRLTVT.

The V gene is TRBV2, the J gene TRBJ2-1; the match to TRBD1 covers 9 bases. CDR3 size: 14 residues. CDR1 SNHLY and CDR2 FYNNEI come from the germline V gene. V was clipped by 7 bases and J by 8 bases; unmatched bases: 9. In DNA, the CDR3 is TGTGCCAGCAACCTAGGGACAGGGAGGTATGAGCAGTTCTTC. Its protein is CASNLGTGRYEQFF.

The rearrangement uses TRBV6-1 and TRBJ1-5; TRBD1 aligns across 9 bases. Trimming at V came to 1 base and at J to 2 bases, leaving 9 bases not matched to a gene. From germline, CDR1 is MNHNS and CDR2 SASEGT. The length of the CDR3 is 18 residues. CDR3 residues: CASSEEVQGAGGNQPQHF. The CDR3 coding sequence is TGTGCCAGCAGTGAAGAAGTACAGGGGGCGGGAGGCAATCAGCCCCAGCATTTT.

The chain carries TRBV29-1 and TRBJ1-5; D might be TRBD1 (6 bases). V was shortened by 4 bases and J by 3 bases, with 10 bases between the two germline ends. The CDR3 length is 13 residues. Germline CDR1 SQVTM, CDR2 ANQGSEA. Here the CDR3 reads CSVGQGFNQPQHF. In nucleotides, the CDR3 is TGCAGCGTTGGCCAGGGGTTCAATCAGCCCCAGCATTTT.

This clone was counted only a few times. The chain uses TRBV24-1 and TRBJ2-3; 7 bases are a match to TRBD1. This CDR3 region has 17 residues. V gave up 0 bases and J gave up 1 base; unmatched junction bases: 6. Germline V CDR1 and CDR2: KGHDR, SFDVKD. CDR3 DNA sequence: TGTGCCACCAGTGATTTGCGGGACAGTTTTCGCACAGATACGCAGTATTTT. Amino acids: CATSDLRDSFRTDTQYF.